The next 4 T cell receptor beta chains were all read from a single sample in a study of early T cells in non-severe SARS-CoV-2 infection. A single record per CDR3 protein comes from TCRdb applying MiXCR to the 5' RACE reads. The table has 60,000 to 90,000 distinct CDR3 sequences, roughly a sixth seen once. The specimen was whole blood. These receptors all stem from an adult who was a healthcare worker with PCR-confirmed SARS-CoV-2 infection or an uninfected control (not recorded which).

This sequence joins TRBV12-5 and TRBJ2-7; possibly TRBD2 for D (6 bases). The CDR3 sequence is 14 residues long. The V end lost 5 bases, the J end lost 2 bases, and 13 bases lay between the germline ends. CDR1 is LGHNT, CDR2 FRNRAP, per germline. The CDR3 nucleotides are TGTGCTAGTGGTATCTCGGGGGTCCCCTACGAGCAGTACTTC. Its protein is CASGISGVPYEQYF. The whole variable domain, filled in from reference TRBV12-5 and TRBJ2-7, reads DARVTQTPRHKVTEMGQEVTMRCQPILGHNTVFWYRQTMMQGLELLAYFRNRAPLDDSGMPKDRFSAEMPDATLATLKIQPSEPRDSAVYFCASGISGVPYEQYFGPGTRLTVT.

The CDR3 protein is CASSLFQGAASSYNSPLHF. As DNA, the CDR3 is TGTGCCAGCAGTTTATTCCAGGGGGCCGCGAGCTCCTATAATTCACCCCTCCACTTT. The chain joins TRBV27 to TRBJ1-6, with 8 bases matching TRBD1. The germline V gene encodes CDR1 MNHEY and CDR2 SMNVEV (reference sequence). The V gene end was trimmed by 1 base and the J gene end by 0 bases; junction bases not matched to a gene: 8. The CDR3 is 19 amino acids.

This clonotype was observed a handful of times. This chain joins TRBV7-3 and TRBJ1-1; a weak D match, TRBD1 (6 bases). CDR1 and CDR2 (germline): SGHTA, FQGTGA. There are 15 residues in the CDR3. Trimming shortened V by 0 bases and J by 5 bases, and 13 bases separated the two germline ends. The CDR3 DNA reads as TGTGCCAGCAGCTTAACGCCAGGGGAGGGAACTGAAGCTTTCTTT. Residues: CASSLTPGEGTEAFF.

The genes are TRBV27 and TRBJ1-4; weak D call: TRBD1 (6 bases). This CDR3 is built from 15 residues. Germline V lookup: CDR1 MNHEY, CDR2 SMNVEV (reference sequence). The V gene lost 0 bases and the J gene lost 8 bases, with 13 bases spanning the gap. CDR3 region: CASSLSTQGIEKLFF. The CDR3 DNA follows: TGTGCCAGCAGTTTATCAACACAGGGTATCGAAAAACTGTTTTTT.